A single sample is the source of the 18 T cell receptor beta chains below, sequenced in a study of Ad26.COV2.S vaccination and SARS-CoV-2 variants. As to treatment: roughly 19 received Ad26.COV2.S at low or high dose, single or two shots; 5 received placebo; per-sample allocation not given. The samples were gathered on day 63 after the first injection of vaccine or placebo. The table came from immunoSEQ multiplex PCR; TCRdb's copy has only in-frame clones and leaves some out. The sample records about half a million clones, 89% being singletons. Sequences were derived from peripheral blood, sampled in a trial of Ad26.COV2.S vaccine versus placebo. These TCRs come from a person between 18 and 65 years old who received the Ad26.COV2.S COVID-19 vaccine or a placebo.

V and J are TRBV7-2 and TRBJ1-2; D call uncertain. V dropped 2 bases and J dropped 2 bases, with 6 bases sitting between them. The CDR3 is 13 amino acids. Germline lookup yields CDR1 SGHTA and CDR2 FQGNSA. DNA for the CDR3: TGTGCCAGCAGCTTATGGTGGAACTATGGCTACACCTTC. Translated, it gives CASSLWWNYGYTF.

The CDR3 sequence is CAWSLAGTYGYTF. Here the CDR3 DNA reads TGTGCCTGGAGTCTGGCAGGGACCTATGGCTACACCTTC. The chain joins TRBV30 to TRBJ1-2; a possible D gene is TRBD1 (5 bases). Per germline, CDR1 GTSNPN and CDR2 SVGIG (reference sequence). Trimming stripped 2 bases from V and 4 bases from J, with 11 bases between. CDR3 length: 13 amino acids. Combining the CDR3 with reference TRBV30 and TRBJ1-2 gives the whole variable domain SQTIHQWPATLVQPVGSPLSLECTVEGTSNPNLYWYRQAAGRGLQLLFYSVGIGQISSEVPQNLSASRPQDRQFILSSKKLLLSDSGFYLCAWSLAGTYGYTFGSGTRLTVV.

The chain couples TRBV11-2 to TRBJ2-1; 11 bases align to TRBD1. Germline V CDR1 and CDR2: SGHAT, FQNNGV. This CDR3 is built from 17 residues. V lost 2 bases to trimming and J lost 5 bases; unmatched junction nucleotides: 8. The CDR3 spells CASSLRVPGQGDNEQFF. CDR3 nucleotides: TGTGCCAGCAGCTTAAGGGTTCCGGGACAGGGGGACAATGAGCAGTTCTTC.

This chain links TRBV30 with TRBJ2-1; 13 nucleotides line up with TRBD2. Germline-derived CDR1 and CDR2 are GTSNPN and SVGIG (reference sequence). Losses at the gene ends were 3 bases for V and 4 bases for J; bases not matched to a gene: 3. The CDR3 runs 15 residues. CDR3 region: CAWRLAGGRYNEQFF. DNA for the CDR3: TGTGCCTGGAGACTAGCGGGGGGGCGATACAATGAGCAGTTCTTC. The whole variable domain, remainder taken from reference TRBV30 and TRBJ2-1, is SQTIHQWPATLVQPVGSPLSLECTVEGTSNPNLYWYRQAAGRGLQLLFYSVGIGQISSEVPQNLSASRPQDRQFILSSKKLLLSDSGFYLCAWRLAGGRYNEQFFGPGTRLTVL.

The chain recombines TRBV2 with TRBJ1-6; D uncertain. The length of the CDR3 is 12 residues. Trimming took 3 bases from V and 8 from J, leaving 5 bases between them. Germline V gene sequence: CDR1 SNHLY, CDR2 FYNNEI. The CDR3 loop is CASSDGDSPLHF. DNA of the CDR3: TGTGCCAGCAGTGATGGGGATTCACCCCTCCACTTT.

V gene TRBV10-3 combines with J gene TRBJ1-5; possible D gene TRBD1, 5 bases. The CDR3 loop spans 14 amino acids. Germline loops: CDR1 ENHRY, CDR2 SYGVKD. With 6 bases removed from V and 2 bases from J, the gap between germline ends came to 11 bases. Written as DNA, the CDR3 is TGTGCCATCAGCGGGGGTGGGGGCAATCAGCCCCAGCATTTT. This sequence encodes CAISGGGGNQPQHF.

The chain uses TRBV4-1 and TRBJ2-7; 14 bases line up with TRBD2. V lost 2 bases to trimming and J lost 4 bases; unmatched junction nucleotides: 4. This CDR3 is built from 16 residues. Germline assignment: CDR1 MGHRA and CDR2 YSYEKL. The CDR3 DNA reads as TGCGCCAGCAGCCAAACCGGGACTAGCGGGAGTTACGAGCAGTACTTC. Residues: CASSQTGTSGSYEQYF.

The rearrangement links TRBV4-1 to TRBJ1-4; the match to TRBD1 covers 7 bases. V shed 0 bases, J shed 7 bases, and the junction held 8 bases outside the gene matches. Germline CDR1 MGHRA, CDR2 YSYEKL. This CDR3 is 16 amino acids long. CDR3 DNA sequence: TGCGCCAGCAGCCAAGATCTTGGACAGGTACCTGAAAAACTGTTTTTT. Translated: CASSQDLGQVPEKLFF.

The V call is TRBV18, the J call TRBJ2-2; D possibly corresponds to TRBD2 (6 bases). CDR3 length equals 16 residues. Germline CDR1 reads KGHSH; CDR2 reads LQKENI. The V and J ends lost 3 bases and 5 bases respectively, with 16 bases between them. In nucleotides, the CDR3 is TGTGCCAGCTCACCGACGCGCCCCCGGGGGACCGGGGAGCTGTTTTTT. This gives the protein CASSPTRPRGTGELFF.

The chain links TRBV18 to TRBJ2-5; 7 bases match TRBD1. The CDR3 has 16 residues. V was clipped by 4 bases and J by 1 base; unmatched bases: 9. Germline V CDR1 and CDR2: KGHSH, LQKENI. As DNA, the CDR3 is TGTGCCAGCTCACGCATCGGGACAGCTAGCCAAGAGACCCAGTACTTC. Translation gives CASSRIGTASQETQYF.

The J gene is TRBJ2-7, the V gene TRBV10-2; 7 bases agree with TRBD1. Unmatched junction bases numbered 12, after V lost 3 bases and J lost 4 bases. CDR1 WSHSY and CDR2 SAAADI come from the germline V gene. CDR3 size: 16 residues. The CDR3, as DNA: TGCGCCAGCAGTGACTCCCCCGGGACAGCCCTTTACGAGCAGTACTTC. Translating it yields CASSDSPGTALYEQYF.

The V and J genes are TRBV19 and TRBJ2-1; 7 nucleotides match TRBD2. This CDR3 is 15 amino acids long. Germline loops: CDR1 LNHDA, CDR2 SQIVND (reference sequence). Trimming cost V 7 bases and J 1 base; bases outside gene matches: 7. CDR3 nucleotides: TGTGCCAGTACCCCGACTAGCTCATCCTACAATGAGCAGTTCTTC. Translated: CASTPTSSSYNEQFF.

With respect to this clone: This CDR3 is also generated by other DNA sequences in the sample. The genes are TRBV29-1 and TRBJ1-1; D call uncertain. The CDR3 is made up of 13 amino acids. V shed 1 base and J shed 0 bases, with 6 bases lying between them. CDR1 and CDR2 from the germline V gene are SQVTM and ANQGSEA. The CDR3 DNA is TGCAGCGTTGAAGGGCAGCTGAACACTGAAGCTTTCTTT. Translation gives CSVEGQLNTEAFF. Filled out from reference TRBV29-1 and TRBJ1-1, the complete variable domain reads SAVISQKPSRDICQRGTSLTIQCQVDSQVTMMFWYRQQPGQSLTLIATANQGSEATYESGFVIDKFPISRPNLTFSTLTVSNMSPEDSSIYLCSVEGQLNTEAFFGQGTRLTVV.

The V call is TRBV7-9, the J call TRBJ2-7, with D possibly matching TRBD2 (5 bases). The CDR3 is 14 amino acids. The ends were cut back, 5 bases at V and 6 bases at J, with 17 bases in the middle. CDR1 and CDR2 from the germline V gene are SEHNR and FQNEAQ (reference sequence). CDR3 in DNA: TGTGCCAGCAGCCGCGACCGGGATATAAGCGAGCAGTACTTC. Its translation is CASSRDRDISEQYF.

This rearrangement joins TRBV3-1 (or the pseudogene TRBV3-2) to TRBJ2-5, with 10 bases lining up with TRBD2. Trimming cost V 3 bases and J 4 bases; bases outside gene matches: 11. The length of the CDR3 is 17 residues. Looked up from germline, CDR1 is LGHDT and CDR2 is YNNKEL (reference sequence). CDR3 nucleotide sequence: TGTGCCAGCAGCCACTGGCTAGCGGGGGCTATAACAGAGACCCAGTACTTC. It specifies CASSHWLAGAITETQYF.

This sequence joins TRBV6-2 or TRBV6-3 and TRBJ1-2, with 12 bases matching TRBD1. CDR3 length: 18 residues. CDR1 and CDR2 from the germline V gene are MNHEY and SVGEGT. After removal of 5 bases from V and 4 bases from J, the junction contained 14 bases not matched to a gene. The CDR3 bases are TGTGCCAGCAGTCGCCGGGACAGGGGGCTTTCCGGTACCTATGGCTACACCTTC. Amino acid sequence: CASSRRDRGLSGTYGYTF.

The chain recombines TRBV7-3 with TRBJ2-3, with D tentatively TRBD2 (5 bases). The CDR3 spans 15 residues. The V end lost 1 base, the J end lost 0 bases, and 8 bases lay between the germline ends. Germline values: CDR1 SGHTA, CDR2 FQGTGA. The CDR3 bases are TGTGCCAGCAGCTTAAGAGCGGCTAGCACAGATACGCAGTATTTT. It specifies CASSLRAASTDTQYF.

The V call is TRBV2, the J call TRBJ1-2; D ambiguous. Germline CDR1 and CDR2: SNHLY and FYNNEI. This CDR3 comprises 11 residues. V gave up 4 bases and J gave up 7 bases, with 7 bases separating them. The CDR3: CASSAEVGYTF. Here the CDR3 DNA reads TGTGCCAGCAGTGCCGAGGTTGGCTACACCTTC.